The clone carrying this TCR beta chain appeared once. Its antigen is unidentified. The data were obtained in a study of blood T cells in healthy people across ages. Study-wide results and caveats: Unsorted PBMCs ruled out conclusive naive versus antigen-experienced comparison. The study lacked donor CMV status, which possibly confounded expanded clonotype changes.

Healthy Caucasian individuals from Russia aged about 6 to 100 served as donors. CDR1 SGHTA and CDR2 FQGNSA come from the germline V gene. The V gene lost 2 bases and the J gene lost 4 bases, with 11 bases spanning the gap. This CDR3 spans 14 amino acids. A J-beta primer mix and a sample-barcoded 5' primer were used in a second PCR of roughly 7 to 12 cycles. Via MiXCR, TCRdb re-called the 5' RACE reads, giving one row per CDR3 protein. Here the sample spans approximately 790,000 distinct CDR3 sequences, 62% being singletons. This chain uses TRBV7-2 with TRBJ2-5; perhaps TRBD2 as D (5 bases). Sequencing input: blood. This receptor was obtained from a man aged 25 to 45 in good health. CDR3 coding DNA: TGTGCCAGCAGCTTAAGGACTTCTGGAGAGACCCAGTACTTC. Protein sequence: CASSLRTSGETQYF.